This T cell receptor (beta chain) was identified during a study of tumor and adjacent non-tumor tissue in lung cancer. About the research overall: Histology: about 13 adenocarcinoma, a couple of squamous cell carcinoma, 1 small cell lung cancer. Around 4.5 million productive TCRbeta reads were obtained per sample on average.

Comment on this clonotype: Its antigen is unknown. The junction shows a germline mismatch at one end, possibly a read error.

The template was RNA from unsorted bulk tissue. Distant lung tissue was collected more than 3 cm away from the tumor edge. Chemotherapy-naive patients with new lung cancer underwent thoracic surgery in China, August–November 2014. This CDR3 spans 16 amino acids. The V gene's germline CDR1 is MNHEY and CDR2 SVGAGI. Three rounds of nested PCR, following a modified ARM-PCR protocol, produced the TCRbeta library. Each CDR3 protein gets one entry after TCRdb re-called the multiplex PCR reads with MiXCR. The top ten hold about half of the sample, which has fewer than 100,000 distinct CDR3 sequences, around 80% seen once. General observations from the study: Compared with tumor, normal lung showed significantly lower TCR diversity.

Sequenced material: distant non-tumor lung tissue. This sequence was found in a man in his sixties with non-small cell lung cancer. The rearrangement uses TRBV6-5 and TRBJ1-3; perhaps TRBD1 as D (5 bases). CDR3 loop: CVSSDRLDNAGNTIYF. The CDR3 DNA follows: TGTGTCAGCAGCGACCGCCTGGACAACGCAGGAAACACAATATATTTT.